These 13 T cell receptor beta chains were sequenced from one sample in a study of beta chain features in type 1 diabetes. Reverse transcribing all isolated RNA meant expressed TCRB transcripts were sequenced. The repertoire was sequenced with immunoSEQ multiplex PCR; TCRdb's copy has only in-frame clones and lacks some. The sample lists some 900,000 clones, about a sixth occurring once. Sequencing was carried out using naive CD4+ T cells from blood. The receptors stem from a young woman in good health.

The chain links TRBV7-6 to TRBJ1-4; no definite D call. Germline CDR1 is SGHVS and CDR2 is FNYEAQ. Trimming left V 0 bases short and J 3 bases short, with 11 bases between. The CDR3 covers 16 residues. The CDR3 sequence: CASSLANPGANEKLFF. Written as DNA, the CDR3 is TGTGCCAGCAGCTTAGCAAATCCGGGAGCTAATGAAAAACTGTTTTTT.

Regarding this clone: The sample holds other DNA sequences that translate to the same CDR3. The V gene is TRBV7-9, the J gene TRBJ2-7; D ambiguous. This CDR3 has 14 amino acids. The V gene lost 1 base and the J gene lost 2 bases, with 9 bases spanning the gap. CDR1 SEHNR and CDR2 FQNEAQ come from the germline V gene (reference sequence). CDR3 sequence: CASSLVGGTYEQYF. The CDR3 DNA reads TGTGCCAGCAGCTTAGTTGGCGGAACCTACGAGCAGTACTTC.

This clone was seen a handful of times. The chain combines TRBV5-1 with TRBJ2-2; 13 bases are shared with TRBD2. CDR1 is SGHRS and CDR2 is YFSETQ in the germline V gene. Trimming at V came to 3 bases and at J to 4 bases, leaving 3 bases not matched to a gene. The CDR3 consists of 16 residues. CDR3 amino acids: CASSWGLAGITGELFF. The DNA of the CDR3 is TGCGCCAGCAGCTGGGGACTAGCGGGAATCACCGGGGAGCTGTTTTTT.

This clone showed up just a few times. This chain links TRBV5-1 with TRBJ1-1; 8 bases line up with TRBD1. J gave up 4 bases and V 1 base, and 3 bases lay outside the gene matches. The CDR3 is 14 residues long. Germline CDR1 is SGHRS and CDR2 is YFSETQ. Written as DNA, the CDR3 is TGCGCCAGCAGCTTGTTCCAGGGGGCCACTGAAGCTTTCTTT. Translated: CASSLFQGATEAFF.

This clone has only a few counts. This rearrangement joins TRBV20-1 to TRBJ2-1; D ambiguous. There are 11 residues in the CDR3. Trimming took off 7 bases at V and 5 bases at J, with 9 bases between the two ends. The germline CDR1 and CDR2 sequences are DFQATT and SNEGSKA (reference sequence). DNA for the CDR3: TGCAGTGTGGAAGCGAACAATGAGCAGTTCTTC. Protein product: CSVEANNEQFF.

The chain joins TRBV7-9 to TRBJ1-1; maybe TRBD1 (5 bases). The V end was cut by 5 bases, the J end by 7 bases, with 11 bases between. The germline gives CDR1 SEHNR, CDR2 FQNEAQ (reference sequence). The CDR3 sequence is 12 residues long. The CDR3 sequence is CASSRDPGEAFF. CDR3 DNA: TGTGCCAGCAGCCGGGACCCCGGTGAAGCTTTCTTT.

This clone appeared a few times. The gene calls are TRBV18 and TRBJ1-5, with a tentative D call TRBD1 (5 bases). The CDR3 loop spans 16 amino acids. Deletions cut 3 bases from V and 0 bases from J, with 12 bases between. Germline CDR1 KGHSH, CDR2 LQKENI. The CDR3 protein is CASSPRGRISNQPQHF. DNA for the CDR3: TGTGCCAGCTCACCGAGGGGACGGATTAGCAATCAGCCCCAGCATTTT.

J is TRBJ2-4 and V is TRBV6-5; D possibly corresponds to TRBD2 (5 bases). The CDR3 consists of 15 residues. V lost 5 bases, J lost 0 bases, and 11 bases lay in between. Germline CDR1 reads MNHEY; CDR2 reads SVGAGI. CDR3 in amino acids: CASSVTAGAKNIQYF. The CDR3 DNA reads as TGTGCCAGCAGTGTAACTGCGGGAGCCAAAAACATTCAGTACTTC.

DNA for the CDR3: TGTGCCAGCAGCCGGACAGTGAACACCGGGGAGCTGTTTTTT. This encodes CASSRTVNTGELFF. The rearrangement joins TRBV7-2 to TRBJ2-2; D may be TRBD1 (6 bases). Germline lookup yields CDR1 SGHTA and CDR2 FQGNSA. Trimming cost V 5 bases and J 1 base, with 8 bases left between them. This CDR3 has 14 amino acids.

This clone was detected ten times or more. The V call is TRBV7-9, the J call TRBJ2-7; D gene unclear. This CDR3 has 14 residues. V was pared by 1 base and J by 5 bases, with 12 bases between. The germline V gene has CDR1 SEHNR and CDR2 FQNEAQ (reference sequence). The chain's CDR3 is CASSLGLAVDEQYF. DNA for the CDR3: TGTGCCAGCAGCTTAGGGTTGGCGGTCGACGAGCAGTACTTC.

As concerns this clone: This specimen includes other DNA sequences encoding the same CDR3. The V gene is TRBV6-6, the J gene TRBJ1-2; D is ambiguous. This CDR3 has 10 amino acids. The V gene's germline CDR1 is MNHNY and CDR2 SVGAGI (reference sequence). V lost 5 bases, J lost 5 bases, and 3 bases lay in between. CDR3 loop: CASSNYGYTF. The DNA of the CDR3 is TGTGCCAGCAGTAATTATGGCTACACCTTC.

The table lists this clone with a few counts. This sample includes further DNA sequences coding for the same CDR3. The chain employs TRBV28 and TRBJ2-3, with TRBD1 identical over 10 bases. Germline CDR1 is MDHEN and CDR2 is SYDVKM. The V and J ends lost 6 bases and 3 bases, in that order; junction bases with no gene match: 0. CDR3 length: 13 residues. The CDR3 sequence is CASRGQGTDTQYF. The CDR3 DNA sequence: TGTGCCAGCAGGGGACAGGGGACAGATACGCAGTATTTT.

CDR3 protein: CASSLFGEAGLNEQFF. The CDR3 bases are TGTGCCAGCAGTTTATTCGGTGAGGCAGGGTTGAATGAGCAGTTCTTC. The chain is built from TRBV27 and TRBJ2-1; possible D gene TRBD1, 5 bases. CDR3 length equals 16 residues. Per the germline V gene, CDR1 is MNHEY and CDR2 is SMNVEV (reference sequence). V dropped 1 base and J dropped 7 bases, with 17 bases sitting between them.